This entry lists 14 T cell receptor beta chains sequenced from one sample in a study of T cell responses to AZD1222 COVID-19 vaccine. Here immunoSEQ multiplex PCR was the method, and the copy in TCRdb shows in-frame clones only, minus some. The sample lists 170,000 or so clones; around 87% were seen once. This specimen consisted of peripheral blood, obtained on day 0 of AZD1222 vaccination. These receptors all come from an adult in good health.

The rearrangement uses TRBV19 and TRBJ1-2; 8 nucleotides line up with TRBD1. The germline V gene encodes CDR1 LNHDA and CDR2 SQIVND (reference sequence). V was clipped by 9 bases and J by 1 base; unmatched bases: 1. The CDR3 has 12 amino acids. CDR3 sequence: CASGQGNYGYTF. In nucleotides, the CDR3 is TGTGCCAGCGGACAGGGTAACTATGGCTACACCTTC.

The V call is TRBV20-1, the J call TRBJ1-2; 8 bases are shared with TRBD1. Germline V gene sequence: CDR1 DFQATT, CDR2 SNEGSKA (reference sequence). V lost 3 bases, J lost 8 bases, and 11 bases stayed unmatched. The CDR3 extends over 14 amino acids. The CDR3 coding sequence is TGCAGTGCTAGTGTGACAGGGGTGCGCCTCGGCTACACCTTC. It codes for CSASVTGVRLGYTF.

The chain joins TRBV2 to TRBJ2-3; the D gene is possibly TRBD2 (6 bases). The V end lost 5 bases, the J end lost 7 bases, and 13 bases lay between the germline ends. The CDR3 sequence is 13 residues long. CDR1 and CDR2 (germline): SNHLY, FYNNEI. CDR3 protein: CASSLDYSHTQYF. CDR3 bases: TGTGCCAGCAGTTTGGACTACTCGCATACGCAGTATTTT.

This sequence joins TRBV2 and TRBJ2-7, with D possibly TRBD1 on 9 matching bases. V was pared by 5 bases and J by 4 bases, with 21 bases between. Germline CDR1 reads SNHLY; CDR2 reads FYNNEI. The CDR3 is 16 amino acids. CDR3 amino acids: CASSPRGGQGYYEQYF. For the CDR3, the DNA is TGTGCCAGCAGTCCTCGGGGGGGACAGGGATATTACGAGCAGTACTTC.

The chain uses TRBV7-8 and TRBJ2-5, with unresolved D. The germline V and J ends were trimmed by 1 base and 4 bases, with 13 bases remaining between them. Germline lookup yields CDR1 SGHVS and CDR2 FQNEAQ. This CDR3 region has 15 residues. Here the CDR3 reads CASSLGTSSAETQYF. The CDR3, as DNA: TGTGCCAGCAGCTTAGGGACCTCTAGTGCAGAGACCCAGTACTTC.

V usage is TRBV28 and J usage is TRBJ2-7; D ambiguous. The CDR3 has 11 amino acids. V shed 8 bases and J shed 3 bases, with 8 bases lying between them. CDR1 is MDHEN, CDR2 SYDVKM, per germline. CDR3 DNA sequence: TGTGCCAGCCGGCGTGTCTACGAGCAGTACTTC. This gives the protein CASRRVYEQYF.

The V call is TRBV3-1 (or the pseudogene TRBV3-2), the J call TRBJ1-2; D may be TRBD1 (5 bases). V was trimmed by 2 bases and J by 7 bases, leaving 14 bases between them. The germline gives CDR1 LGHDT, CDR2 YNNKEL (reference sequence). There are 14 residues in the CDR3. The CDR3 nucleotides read TGTGCCAGCAGCCAACCGGGACGGCCTATTGGCTACACCTTC. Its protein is CASSQPGRPIGYTF.

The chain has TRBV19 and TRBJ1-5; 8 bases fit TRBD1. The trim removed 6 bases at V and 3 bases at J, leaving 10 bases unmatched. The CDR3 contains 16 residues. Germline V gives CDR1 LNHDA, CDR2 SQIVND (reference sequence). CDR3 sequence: CASSFDPGGDNQPQHF. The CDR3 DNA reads TGTGCCAGTAGCTTCGATCCAGGGGGCGACAATCAGCCCCAGCATTTT.

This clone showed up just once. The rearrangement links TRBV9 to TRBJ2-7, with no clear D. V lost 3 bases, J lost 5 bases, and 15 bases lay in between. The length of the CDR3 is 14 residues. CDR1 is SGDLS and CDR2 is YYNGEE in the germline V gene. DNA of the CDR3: TGTGCCAGCAGCGGAGCCCTGTCGAGCGACGAGCAGTACTTC. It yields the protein CASSGALSSDEQYF. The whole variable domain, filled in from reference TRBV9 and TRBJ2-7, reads DSGVTQTPKHLITATGQRVTLRCSPRSGDLSVYWYQQSLDQGLQFLIQYYNGEERAKGNILERFSAQQFPDLHSELNLSSLELGDSALYFCASSGALSSDEQYFGPGTRLTVT.

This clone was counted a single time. The CDR3 DNA sequence: TGTGCCAGCAGCTTATGGGGGCGTTCCTACGAGCAGTACTTC. Translating gives CASSLWGRSYEQYF. The chain is built from TRBV11-2 and TRBJ2-7, with D maybe TRBD1 (6 bases). Trimming pared 2 bases from V and 1 base from J, leaving 9 bases between. The CDR3 extends over 14 amino acids. The V gene's germline CDR1 is SGHAT and CDR2 FQNNGV.

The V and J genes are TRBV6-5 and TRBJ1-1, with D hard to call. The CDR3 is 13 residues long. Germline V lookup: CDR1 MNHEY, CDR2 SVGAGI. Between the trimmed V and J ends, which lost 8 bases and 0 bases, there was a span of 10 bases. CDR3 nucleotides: TGTGCCAGCTGTAACAGCATGAACACTGAAGCTTTCTTT. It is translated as CASCNSMNTEAFF.

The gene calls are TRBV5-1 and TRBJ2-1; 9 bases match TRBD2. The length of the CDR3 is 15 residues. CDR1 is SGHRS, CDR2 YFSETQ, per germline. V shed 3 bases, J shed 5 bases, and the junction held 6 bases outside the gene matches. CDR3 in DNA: TGCGCCAGCAGCTGGGTGGCTAGCGGGAACAATGAGCAGTTCTTC. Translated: CASSWVASGNNEQFF.

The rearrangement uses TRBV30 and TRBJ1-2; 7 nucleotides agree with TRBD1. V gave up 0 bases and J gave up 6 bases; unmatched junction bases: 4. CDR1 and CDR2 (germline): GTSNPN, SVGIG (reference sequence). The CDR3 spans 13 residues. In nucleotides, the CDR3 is TGTGCCTGGAGTGTCGGGACAGCGAATGGCTACACCTTC. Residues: CAWSVGTANGYTF.

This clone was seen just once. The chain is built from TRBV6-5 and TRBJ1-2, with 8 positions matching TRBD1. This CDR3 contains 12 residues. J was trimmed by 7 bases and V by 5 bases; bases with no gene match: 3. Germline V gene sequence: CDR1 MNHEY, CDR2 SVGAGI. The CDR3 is CASSQGAGGYTF. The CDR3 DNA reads TGTGCCAGCAGTCAGGGGGCAGGTGGCTACACCTTC.